This T cell receptor (beta chain) was documented in a study of T cell responses to AZD1222 COVID-19 vaccine. Regarding the study as a whole: With two AZD1222 doses given, Spike-specific TCR breadth and depth both rose. Donors in the cohort were predominantly white British and more often female, and clonal diversity was possibly underestimated.

The data were produced by immunoSEQ multiplex PCR, yet TCRdb's version contains in-frame clones alone and is incomplete. Among about 140,000 clones listed, over 85% were seen once. For this clone: Its matching antigen is unknown.

V trimming: 0 bases; J trimming: 2 bases; junction bases outside the gene matches: 3. CDR3 length: 16 residues. Germline V lookup: CDR1 SEHNR, CDR2 FQNEAQ (reference sequence). Here the sequenced sample was peripheral blood, taken on day 0 of AZD1222 vaccination. This chain joins TRBV7-9 and TRBJ2-2; 7 nucleotides align to TRBD2. This TCR was sampled from an adult in good health. DNA of the CDR3: TGTGCCAGCAGCTTAGCGCTAGCGGCAAACACCGGGGAGCTGTTTTTT. Translated, it gives CASSLALAANTGELFF.